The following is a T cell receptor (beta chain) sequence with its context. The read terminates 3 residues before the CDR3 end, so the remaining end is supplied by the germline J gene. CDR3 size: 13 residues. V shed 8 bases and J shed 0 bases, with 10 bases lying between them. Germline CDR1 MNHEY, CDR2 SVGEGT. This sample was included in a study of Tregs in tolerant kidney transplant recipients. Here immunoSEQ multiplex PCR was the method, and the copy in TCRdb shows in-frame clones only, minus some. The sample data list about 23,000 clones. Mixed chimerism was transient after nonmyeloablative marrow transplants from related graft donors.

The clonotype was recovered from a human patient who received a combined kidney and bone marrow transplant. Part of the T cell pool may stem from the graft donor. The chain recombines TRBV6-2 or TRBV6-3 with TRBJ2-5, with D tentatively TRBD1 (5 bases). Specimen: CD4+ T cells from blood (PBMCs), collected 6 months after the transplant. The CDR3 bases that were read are TGTGCCAGCCTTGCAGGGTACCAAGAGACC. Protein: CASLAGYQET. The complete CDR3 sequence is CASLAGYQETQYF.